This entry is about one TCR beta chain. The use of genomic DNA as template underpinned the TCR beta VDJ and CDR3 profiling. TCRdb redid the calling of the reads with MiXCR, one entry per CDR3 protein. The repertoire holds more than 150,000 distinct CDR3 sequences, with less than 65% as singletons. This entry is derived from a study of CD8+CD57+ T cells in acquired aplastic anemia. Sequenced: sorted CD4+, CD8+, or CD8+CD57+ T cells (not recorded which) from PBMCs. This TCR was recovered from a human donor with severe aplastic anemia or a healthy control (not recorded which).

The CDR3 loop is CASSEGLRNTEAFF. Here the CDR3 DNA reads TGTGCCAGCAGCGAGGGACTGAGGAACACTGAAGCTTTCTTT. The genes are TRBV9 and TRBJ1-1; D might be TRBD1 (5 bases). Germline lookup yields CDR1 SGDLS and CDR2 YYNGEE. The CDR3 covers 14 residues. V dropped 3 bases and J dropped 1 base, with 10 bases sitting between them.